One and the same sample provided the 19 T cell receptor beta chains below, sequenced in a study of T cells in women clearing cervical HPV infection. Sequenced by immunoSEQ multiplex PCR; TCRdb stores in-frame clones only, minus some. The table for this sample gives approximately 41,000 clones. The source material was blood buffy coat. The receptors come from a woman aged 18-69 years with a cervical HPV16 infection that either progressed to CIN3+ or cleared (not recorded which).

Note on this clone: The CDR3 end is not reached by the read, which stops 3 residues before it; the germline J gene fills it in. The chain employs TRBV6-1 and TRBJ1-2; 10 bases map to TRBD1. Losses at the gene ends were 7 bases for V and 4 bases for J; bases not matched to a gene: 6. Germline CDR1 and CDR2: MNHNS and SASEGT. CDR3 length equals 14 residues. CDR3 DNA, as far as it was read: TGTGCCAGCAATGACAGGGGGCTGAGCTATGGC. Protein product: CASNDRGLSYG. The full CDR3 sequence reads CASNDRGLSYGYTF.

Worth noting for this clone: Coverage ceases 3 residues before the CDR3 finishes, and the germline J gene fills in the end. This chain uses TRBV5-6 with TRBJ2-5; maybe TRBD1 (5 bases). The germline CDR1 and CDR2 sequences are SGHDT and YYEEEE. The CDR3 has 14 residues. Trimming removed 2 bases from V and 0 bases from J, with 8 bases in between. The CDR3 region is CASSFSGNQETQYF. Partial CDR3 DNA: TGTGCCAGCAGCTTCTCAGGGAACCAAGAGACC.

As to this clone: With the read ending 3 residues before the CDR3 end, the germline J gene is used to fill in that end. The V and J genes are TRBV5-1 and TRBJ2-1; 9 positions agree with TRBD1. The CDR3 is 14 amino acids. Germline V gives CDR1 SGHRS, CDR2 YFSETQ. V lost 4 bases to trimming and J lost 6 bases; unmatched junction nucleotides: 5. The part of the CDR3 DNA that was read is TGCGCCAGCAGCGGGACAGGGCCCGTCAATGAG. As protein: CASSGTGPVNE. In full, the CDR3 reads CASSGTGPVNEQFF.

Worth noting for this clone: Sequencing ends 3 residues short of the CDR3 end; the germline J gene provides the rest. The chain recombines TRBV20-1 with TRBJ1-6; D perhaps matches TRBD1 (6 bases). From germline, CDR1 is DFQATT and CDR2 SNEGSKA (reference sequence). V lost 6 bases and J lost 4, with 16 bases in between. The CDR3 runs 15 residues. The part of the CDR3 DNA that was read is TGCAGTGCGCCGGTCGGACAGCCGTATAATTCACCC. It encodes CSAPVGQPYNSP. The entire CDR3 protein is CSAPVGQPYNSPLHF.

Turning to this clone: The read comes to an end 3 residues before the CDR3 does, leaving the germline J gene to fill in the end. This chain links TRBV2 with TRBJ2-7; D is possibly TRBD1 (5 bases). CDR3 length: 13 residues. Trimming shortened V by 8 bases and J by 4 bases, and 15 bases separated the two germline ends. CDR1 is SNHLY, CDR2 FYNNEI, per germline. CDR3 sequence reads: CASAGQVPYEQYF. Incomplete CDR3 DNA: TGTGCCAGCGCAGGGCAGGTACCTTACGAG.

As concerns this clone: The sequence runs out 3 residues before the end of the CDR3; the remainder is reconstructed from the germline J gene. Other DNA sequences of this sample code for an identical CDR3. The rearrangement links TRBV18 to TRBJ2-5, with D possibly matching TRBD2 (5 bases). The V gene lost 1 base and the J gene lost 1 base, with 7 bases spanning the gap. Germline values: CDR1 KGHSH, CDR2 LQKENI. This CDR3 is 14 amino acids long. The CDR3 loop is CASSPQEGQETQYF. The DNA read from the CDR3 is TGTGCCAGCTCACCACAAGAGGGCCAAGAGACC.

Notes on this clone: Read coverage stops 3 residues before the CDR3 terminus; the germline J gene supplies the remainder. This rearrangement joins TRBV19 to TRBJ2-5, with D maybe TRBD2 (6 bases). Germline V lookup: CDR1 LNHDA, CDR2 SQIVND (reference sequence). The CDR3 length is 13 residues. The V gene lost 5 bases and the J gene lost 5 bases, with 12 bases spanning the gap. CDR3 region: CASSFGGRETQYF. The DNA read from the CDR3 is TGTGCCAGTAGTTTCGGGGGTCGGGAGACC.

Of note for this clone: The CDR3 is cut off 3 residues early in the read; its end comes from the germline J gene. V usage is TRBV18 and J usage is TRBJ2-1; 9 nucleotides align to TRBD1. The trim removed 5 bases at V and 7 bases at J, leaving 18 bases unmatched. The CDR3 contains 18 residues. Germline CDR1 is KGHSH and CDR2 is LQKENI. CDR3 protein: CASSKFRDRAEGENEQFF. The DNA read from the CDR3 is TGTGCCAGCTCAAAATTCCGGGACAGGGCTGAGGGCGAGAATGAG.

Worth noting for this clone: From the germline J gene comes the end of the CDR3, since the read stops 3 residues before it. V and J are TRBV6-4 and TRBJ2-3, with no clear D. Looked up from germline, CDR1 is MRHNA and CDR2 is SNTAGT. The CDR3 loop spans 16 amino acids. Between the trimmed V and J ends, which lost 2 bases and 4 bases, there was a span of 16 bases. CDR3 bases read: TGTGCCAGCAGTGACAGTGGCGGATCGACCCCAGATACG. This codes for CASSDSGGSTPDT. In full, the CDR3 reads CASSDSGGSTPDTQYF.

Remarks on this clone: The CDR3 end falls 3 residues outside the read, so it is completed with the germline J gene. The chain couples TRBV2 to TRBJ1-5; perhaps TRBD1 as D (5 bases). Germline V CDR1 and CDR2: SNHLY, FYNNEI. V lost 4 bases and J 7 bases, leaving 11 bases between the germline ends. This CDR3 has 13 amino acids. This CDR3 reads CASSGTGDQPQHF. CDR3 bases read: TGTGCCAGCAGTGGAACGGGGGACCAGCCC.

On this clone: The read ends 3 residues before the CDR3 terminus; that terminus is restored from the germline J gene. The chain recombines TRBV19 with TRBJ2-1, with 15 bases matching TRBD2. The CDR3 length is 20 residues. The germline gives CDR1 LNHDA, CDR2 SQIVND (reference sequence). V trimming: 3 bases; J trimming: 2 bases; junction bases outside the gene matches: 11. Partial CDR3 DNA: TGTGCCAGTAGTATCCATGGACTAGCGGGGGGGCCGATGCCCTACAATGAG. Translating it yields CASSIHGLAGGPMPYNE. The full CDR3 protein is CASSIHGLAGGPMPYNEQFF.

In regard to this clone: Read coverage stops 3 residues before the CDR3 terminus; the germline J gene supplies the remainder. V usage is TRBV5-1 and J usage is TRBJ2-3, with D tentatively TRBD1 (6 bases). Germline V lookup: CDR1 SGHRS, CDR2 YFSETQ. The length of the CDR3 is 14 residues. With 0 bases removed from V and 6 bases from J, the gap between germline ends came to 11 bases. The sequenced CDR3 bases are TGCGCCAGCAGCTTGGGACAGGAAATCGATACG. This gives the protein CASSLGQEIDT. The whole CDR3 protein reads CASSLGQEIDTQYF.

Notes on this clone: Read coverage stops 3 residues before the CDR3 terminus; the germline J gene supplies the remainder. The chain joins TRBV7-8 to TRBJ2-5, with 8 bases that match TRBD2. J lost 5 bases, V lost 4 bases, and 12 bases had no gene match. The CDR3 totals 16 residues. The germline V gene has CDR1 SGHVS and CDR2 FQNEAQ. The covered CDR3 bases are TGTGCCAGCAGCTCCGTGGCGGGGGGTTTCGGGGAGACC. The encoded protein is CASSSVAGGFGET. The whole CDR3 sequence reads CASSSVAGGFGETQYF.

As concerns this clone: The CDR3 end is not reached by the read, which stops 3 residues before it; the germline J gene fills it in. The gene calls are TRBV5-1 and TRBJ1-1, with TRBD1 matching over 7 bases. Germline V gene sequence: CDR1 SGHRS, CDR2 YFSETQ. CDR3 size: 14 residues. V lost 3 bases to trimming and J lost 3 bases; unmatched junction nucleotides: 5. The sequenced part of the CDR3 DNA is TGCGCCAGCAGCTCCGCAGGGGGTGACACTGAA. Its protein product is CASSSAGGDTE. The full CDR3 protein reads CASSSAGGDTEAFF.

With regard to this clone: Sequencing ends 3 residues short of the CDR3 end; the germline J gene provides the rest. J is TRBJ1-2 and V is TRBV20-1; 7 nucleotides agree with TRBD1. Looked up from germline, CDR1 is DFQATT and CDR2 is SNEGSKA (reference sequence). The CDR3 is 15 amino acids. Unmatched junction bases numbered 11, after V lost 1 base and J lost 6 bases. CDR3 in amino acids: CSARVIGQATDGYTF. CDR3 DNA, as far as it was read: TGCAGTGCTAGAGTCATCGGACAGGCCACGGATGGC.

As for this clone: The CDR3 end is not reached by the read, which stops 3 residues before it; the germline J gene fills it in. The rearrangement joins TRBV2 to TRBJ2-2; 7 bases fit TRBD1. Germline V gives CDR1 SNHLY, CDR2 FYNNEI. Unmatched junction bases numbered 9, after V lost 5 bases and J lost 3 bases. The CDR3 has 16 residues. The part of the CDR3 DNA that was read is TGTGCCAGCAGTCTTACCGGGACAGATGACACCGGGGAG. Amino acids: CASSLTGTDDTGE. The full CDR3 reads CASSLTGTDDTGELFF.

As regards this clone: With the read ending 3 residues before the CDR3 end, the germline J gene is used to fill in that end. This chain uses TRBV2 with TRBJ2-1, with D hard to call. The germline V gene encodes CDR1 SNHLY and CDR2 FYNNEI. The CDR3 has 13 residues. The V end lost 7 bases, the J end lost 8 bases, and 15 bases lay between the germline ends. The CDR3 protein is CASTTARSHEQFF. The sequenced CDR3 bases are TGTGCCAGCACTACTGCCCGGTCCCATGAG.

About this clone itself: The read gets to within 3 residues of the CDR3 end, and the germline J gene fills in the rest. This chain uses TRBV10-3 with TRBJ2-1; 8 bases agree with TRBD2. Trimming cost V 3 bases and J 2 bases; bases outside gene matches: 3. The CDR3 contains 15 residues. The germline V gene encodes CDR1 ENHRY and CDR2 SYGVKD. The CDR3 sequence is CAISEDGGAYNEQFF. Incomplete CDR3 DNA: TGTGCCATCAGTGAAGACGGGGGGGCCTACAATGAG.

Note on this clone: The sequence runs out 3 residues before the end of the CDR3; the remainder is reconstructed from the germline J gene. The chain joins TRBV19 to TRBJ2-3; D possibly corresponds to TRBD1 (5 bases). CDR1 and CDR2 (germline): LNHDA, SQIVND (reference sequence). CDR3 length: 11 amino acids. Trimming took 6 bases from V and 5 from J, leaving 6 bases between them. The CDR3 reads CASRGLDTQYF. CDR3 DNA, as far as it was read: TGTGCCAGTAGGGGGCTAGATACG.